Listed here are 15 T cell receptor beta chains from one sample, sequenced in a study of cytomegalovirus exposure and HLA in healthy donors. PCR involved 60 Vbeta and 13 Jbeta primers. Sequencing was performed with immunoSEQ multiplex PCR; in TCRdb, only in-frame clones are kept and a portion is missing. This table holds tens of thousands of clones, approximately 64% found once. Material for sequencing was PBMCs. The receptors were sampled from a woman aged 50 to 60 in good health and CMV-seropositive.

Details on this clone: The same CDR3 arises from other DNA sequences in this sample as well. The chain carries TRBV7-9 and TRBJ2-1; tentatively, D is TRBD1 (6 bases). V gave up 4 bases and J gave up 4 bases, with 8 bases separating them. Germline-derived CDR1 and CDR2 are SEHNR and FQNEAQ (reference sequence). The CDR3 sequence is 13 residues long. CDR3 sequence: CASSSGQYNEQFF. The CDR3 coding sequence is TGTGCCAGCAGCTCCGGACAGTACAATGAGCAGTTCTTC.

The J gene is TRBJ1-6, the V gene TRBV19, with D perhaps matching TRBD1 (5 bases). The CDR3 consists of 14 residues. Trimming removed 3 bases from V and 10 bases from J, with 13 bases in between. Germline-derived CDR1 and CDR2 are LNHDA and SQIVND (reference sequence). CDR3 nucleotide sequence: TGTGCCAGTAGTATCTGGGGGGTAGGGTCACCCCTCCACTTT. It codes for CASSIWGVGSPLHF.

This sequence joins TRBV5-1 and TRBJ2-1; 8 bases are a match to TRBD1. The CDR3 extends over 14 amino acids. Unmatched junction bases numbered 10, after V lost 6 bases and J lost 8 bases. Germline values: CDR1 SGHRS, CDR2 YFSETQ. Here the CDR3 reads CASTLGQGADEQFF. The CDR3 DNA reads as TGCGCCAGCACCCTGGGGCAGGGGGCCGATGAGCAGTTCTTC.

V usage is TRBV10-3 and J usage is TRBJ2-1; 8 nucleotides match TRBD1. The CDR3 is 16 amino acids. The ends lost 5 bases at V and 2 bases at J; junction bases unmatched: 8. Germline V lookup: CDR1 ENHRY, CDR2 SYGVKD. This CDR3 is CAISQEQGGPYNEQFF. The CDR3 DNA follows: TGTGCCATCAGTCAGGAACAGGGGGGCCCCTACAATGAGCAGTTCTTC.

To note about this clone: A read error may produce the germline difference seen at one junction end. The chain is built from TRBV25-1 and TRBJ1-3, with D hard to call. The CDR3 runs to 13 residues. Germline loops: CDR1 MGHDK, CDR2 SYGVNS. The CDR3 loop reads CGPRQYSGNTIYF. The CDR3 DNA follows: TGCGGCCCGCGGCAGTACTCTGGAAACACCATATATTTT.

The sample holds a few counts of this clone. V usage is TRBV5-1 and J usage is TRBJ2-1; TRBD2 aligns across 9 bases. After removal of 0 bases from V and 8 bases from J, the junction contained 6 bases not matched to a gene. CDR3 length equals 15 residues. Germline V CDR1 and CDR2: SGHRS, YFSETQ. The CDR3, as DNA: TGCGCCAGCAGCTTGGTCGGCGGGGGGGCCCATGAGCAGTTCTTC. Protein sequence: CASSLVGGGAHEQFF.

The gene calls are TRBV28 and TRBJ1-2, with no clear D. This CDR3 is 13 amino acids long. The V end lost 5 bases, the J end lost 8 bases, and 15 bases lay between the germline ends. Germline assignment: CDR1 MDHEN and CDR2 SYDVKM. CDR3 nucleotides: TGTGCCAGCAGTCCCCCCGGGGAAGGCGGCTACACCTTC. Its protein is CASSPPGEGGYTF.

In its sample, this clone was seen once. The rearrangement joins TRBV6-5 to TRBJ1-2, with 7 bases that match TRBD1. Germline CDR1 and CDR2: MNHEY and SVGAGI. The CDR3 has 16 amino acids. The J segment lost 7 bases and the V segment lost 0 bases, leaving 11 bases of the junction unmatched. The CDR3 coding sequence is TGTGCCAGCAGTTACTCGTGGACAGGCACCAGGGGTGGCTACACCTTC. Translated: CASSYSWTGTRGGYTF.

The rearrangement links TRBV9 to TRBJ1-1; a possible D gene is TRBD1 (5 bases). The germline V gene encodes CDR1 SGDLS and CDR2 YYNGEE. The ends were cut back, 3 bases at V and 11 bases at J, with 14 bases in the middle. The CDR3 is 12 amino acids. This CDR3 reads CASSEGSSAAFF. The CDR3, as DNA: TGTGCCAGCAGCGAGGGGTCATCTGCCGCTTTCTTT.

The chain links TRBV7-6 to TRBJ2-1; a weak D match, TRBD2 (7 bases). V dropped 5 bases and J dropped 1 base, with 9 bases sitting between them. CDR3 length equals 14 residues. CDR1 is SGHVS, CDR2 FNYEAQ, per germline. CDR3 nucleotide sequence: TGTGCCAGCAGCAGGGGGGGGTCCTACAATGAGCAGTTCTTC. This codes for CASSRGGSYNEQFF.

The chain links TRBV4-3 to TRBJ2-7; D might be TRBD2 (5 bases). V was trimmed by 0 bases and J by 5 bases, leaving 17 bases between them. CDR3 length: 16 residues. The germline gives CDR1 LGHNA, CDR2 YSLEER. CDR3 sequence reads: CASSQEGGRTVDEQYF. CDR3 bases: TGCGCCAGCAGCCAAGAAGGCGGGCGGACCGTCGACGAGCAGTACTTC.

This clone has more than one count but fewer than ten. The chain employs TRBV30 and TRBJ2-4, with D uncertain. CDR1 GTSNPN and CDR2 SVGIG come from the germline V gene (reference sequence). The CDR3 loop spans 16 amino acids. V was shortened by 1 base and J by 0 bases, with 13 bases between the two germline ends. The CDR3 sequence is CAWSGPTLLAKNIQYF. The CDR3, as DNA: TGTGCCTGGAGTGGTCCTACCCTATTAGCCAAAAACATTCAGTACTTC. The full variable domain, its missing parts supplied by reference TRBV30 and TRBJ2-4, is SQTIHQWPATLVQPVGSPLSLECTVEGTSNPNLYWYRQAAGRGLQLLFYSVGIGQISSEVPQNLSASRPQDRQFILSSKKLLLSDSGFYLCAWSGPTLLAKNIQYFGAGTRLSVL.

Written as DNA, the CDR3 is TGCGCCAGCAGCTTGGAACTAGCGGGCTACAATGAGCAGTTCTTC. Translated: CASSLELAGYNEQFF. This sequence joins TRBV5-1 and TRBJ2-1, with 9 bases that match TRBD2. The V gene end was trimmed by 0 bases and the J gene end by 3 bases; junction bases not matched to a gene: 1. The germline V gene has CDR1 SGHRS and CDR2 YFSETQ. The CDR3 runs 15 residues.

The gene calls are TRBV30 and TRBJ1-5; D is unclear. Germline V gene sequence: CDR1 GTSNPN, CDR2 SVGIG (reference sequence). This CDR3 is 16 amino acids long. V gave up 0 bases and J gave up 4 bases, with 16 bases separating them. Here the CDR3 DNA reads TGTGCCTGGAGTGTTGGCGGCTCTCGAAGGAATCAGCCCCAGCATTTT. Translated: CAWSVGGSRRNQPQHF. The whole variable domain, filled in from reference TRBV30 and TRBJ1-5, reads SQTIHQWPATLVQPVGSPLSLECTVEGTSNPNLYWYRQAAGRGLQLLFYSVGIGQISSEVPQNLSASRPQDRQFILSSKKLLLSDSGFYLCAWSVGGSRRNQPQHFGDGTRLSIL.

This clone came up a few times. V is TRBV11-3 and J is TRBJ2-1; D may be TRBD2 (5 bases). The germline V gene encodes CDR1 SGHNT and CDR2 YENEEA. CDR3 size: 15 residues. The V end was cut by 5 bases, the J end by 3 bases, with 14 bases between. The CDR3 here is CASSASAGLYNEQFF. The CDR3 DNA reads TGTGCCAGCAGCGCCTCTGCGGGTCTCTACAATGAGCAGTTCTTC.